This TCR beta chain comes out of a study of cytomegalovirus exposure and HLA in healthy donors. Notes on the study in general: Rarity held for most TCR sequences, but there were some public TCRs that occurred in many donors. With high specificity and sensitivity, the classifier reportedly diagnosed cytomegalovirus status.

As for this clone: Antigen: not known.

This CDR3 is 13 amino acids long. Germline-derived CDR1 and CDR2 are SQVTM and ANQGSEA. Trimming pared 3 bases from V and 2 bases from J, leaving 5 bases between. Method: immunoSEQ multiplex PCR; TCRdb's copy keeps in-frame clones and lacks some. The table has approximately 270,000 clones, just over 85% seen once; the top ten hold 1%. The sequenced sample consisted of PBMCs. This sequence joins TRBV29-1 and TRBJ2-6; no reliable D call. The sequence came from a woman under 30 in good health and CMV-seronegative. The chain's CDR3 is CSVDRAGANVLTF. The DNA of the CDR3 is TGCAGCGTTGACCGGGCTGGGGCCAACGTCCTGACTTTC. Drawing the rest from reference TRBV29-1 and TRBJ2-6, the complete variable domain is SAVISQKPSRDICQRGTSLTIQCQVDSQVTMMFWYRQQPGQSLTLIATANQGSEATYESGFVIDKFPISRPNLTFSTLTVSNMSPEDSSIYLCSVDRAGANVLTFGAGSRLTVL.